This T cell receptor (beta chain) comes out of a study of post-analysis software for immune sequencing data. A note on this clonotype: Its antigen is unknown.

Per germline, CDR1 KGHDR and CDR2 SFDVKD. CDR3 length equals 13 residues. V lost 4 bases and J 2 bases, leaving 6 bases between the germline ends. Findings and caveats of the study: Among multiple sclerosis patients, normalized Chao1 diversity was significantly below that of controls. About 5 TRBV segments (TRBV5-6, TRBV5-1 and TRBV20-1 among them) occurred more frequently in patients than in controls.

Incorporated into the TCR beta cDNA libraries were unique molecular identifiers, which served to reduce PCR and sequencing biases. From the PCR reads, TCRdb called clonotypes with MiXCR, one entry per CDR3 protein. Of about 540,000 distinct CDR3 sequences detected, under 40% appear once; the ten largest clones hold 4.5% to 7.5%. The material sequenced was blood. The chain joins TRBV24-1 to TRBJ2-3; D is uncertain. This TCR came from a girl aged 2-17 years with multiple sclerosis. The CDR3 is CATSEANTDTQYF. CDR3 nucleotide sequence: TGTGCCACCAGTGAGGCAAACACAGATACGCAGTATTTT.